This is a list of T cell receptor beta chains from one sample in a study of shared clonotypes between healthy human individuals. TCRdb's table, derived via immunoSEQ multiplex PCR, lists solely in-frame clones and lacks some. The sample has over a million clones, over 95% seen once. The sequenced sample consisted of naive CD4+ T cells sorted from blood. Receptors were obtained from a man aged 30-40 years in good health. Each CDR3 is given with its conserved first and last residue. The D gene is left open where the match is weak. Clone sizes are given selectively: once, few, many, or a class where the clone is expanded.

J: TRBJ1-5
V: TRBV19
size: NA
D: TRBD1
CDR3: CASSRNRGQPQHF
DNA: TGTGCCAGTAGTAGGAACAGGGGTCAGCCCCAGCATTTT

J: TRBJ2-2
V: TRBV18
size: once
D: TRBD1
CDR3: CASSRGTGDTGELFF
DNA: TGTGCCAGCTCCCGAGGGACAGGGGACACCGGGGAGCTGTTTTTT

J: TRBJ2-1
V: TRBV25-1
size: once
D: NA
CDR3: CASSEWGQGYNEQFF
DNA: TGTGCCAGCAGTGAATGGGGCCAGGGCTACAATGAGCAGTTCTTC

J: TRBJ1-1
V: TRBV5-4
size: NA
D: NA
CDR3: CASSLQGRGGTEAFF
DNA: TGTGCCAGCAGCTTACAGGGCCGAGGGGGCACTGAAGCTTTCTTT

J: TRBJ2-7
V: TRBV30
size: NA
D: TRBD2
CDR3: CASHLGLAGPLLYF
DNA: TGTGCCTCCCACCTGGGACTAGCGGGCCCCCTTCTCTACTTC

J: TRBJ1-1
V: TRBV2
size: once
D: NA
CDR3: CASSEAGFHTEAFF
DNA: TGTGCCAGCAGTGAGGCGGGATTTCACACTGAAGCTTTCTTT

J: TRBJ2-2
V: TRBV14
size: once
D: NA
CDR3: CASSQDLRLGELFF
DNA: TGTGCCAGCAGCCAAGATCTACGTCTCGGGGAGCTGTTTTTT

J: TRBJ2-1
V: TRBV29-1
size: once
D: NA
CDR3: CSVGVISYNEQFF
DNA: TGCAGCGTTGGAGTTATCTCCTACAATGAGCAGTTCTTC

J: TRBJ2-2
V: TRBV28
size: NA
D: NA
CDR3: CASSLAGLRGELFF
DNA: TGTGCCAGCAGTTTGGCAGGGCTCCGCGGGGAGCTGTTTTTT

J: TRBJ1-5
V: TRBV11-2
size: NA
D: NA
CDR3: CASSRGRRNQPQHF
DNA: TGTGCCAGCAGCCGTGGCCGTCGGAATCAGCCCCAGCATTTT

J: TRBJ2-4
V: TRBV19
size: NA
D: NA
CDR3: CASSVLGKGSIQYF
DNA: TGTGCCAGTAGTGTTCTGGGGAAGGGGAGCATTCAGTACTTC